These T cell receptor beta chains were read from a single sample in a study of shared clonotypes between healthy human individuals. Clones were read by immunoSEQ multiplex PCR, and TCRdb kept only the in-frame ones, dropping some. The data contain 1,400,000 or so clones, approximately 98.5% of them seen just once; the ten biggest clones take up about 0.34%. Sequencing was carried out using naive CD4+ T cells sorted from blood. These receptors were obtained from a man aged 30 to 39 in good health. CDR3s include the opening cysteine and the closing phenylalanine or tryptophan. The order of the fields is J gene, V gene, D gene, clone size, CDR3 DNA, CDR3 protein. The D gene is left open where the match is weak. A clone size is listed for some rows: how often the clone was seen (once, few, many), or a class if it is expanded.

J gene: TRBJ2-1; V gene: TRBV7-3; D gene: TRBD2; clone size: NA; CDR3 DNA: TGTGCCAGCAGCCCCAGGCCTAGCGGACTACACAATGAGCAGTTCTTC; CDR3 protein: CASSPRPSGLHNEQFF
J gene: TRBJ2-3; V gene: TRBV10-1; D gene: TRBD2; clone size: NA; CDR3 DNA: TGCGCCAGCAGTGAGTCGAGACTAGCGGGCAGCACAGATACGCAGTATTTT; CDR3 protein: CASSESRLAGSTDTQYF
J gene: TRBJ1-1; V gene: TRBV19; D gene: NA; clone size: once; CDR3 DNA: TGTGCCAGTAGTATAGACACAGAGAACACTGAAGCTTTCTTT; CDR3 protein: CASSIDTENTEAFF
J gene: TRBJ1-4; V gene: TRBV28; D gene: NA; clone size: NA; CDR3 DNA: TGTGCCAGCAGTTTGTGGGCTAATGAAAAACTGTTTTTT; CDR3 protein: CASSLWANEKLFF
J gene: TRBJ2-4; V gene: TRBV9; D gene: NA; clone size: NA; CDR3 DNA: TGTGCCAGCAGCGTAGAGGTCGGCCGCATTCAGTACTTC; CDR3 protein: CASSVEVGRIQYF
J gene: TRBJ2-1; V gene: TRBV5-6; D gene: TRBD2; clone size: once; CDR3 DNA: TGTGCCAGCAGCCCGCCGTCAGCGGGGCCCTACAATGAGCAGTTCTTC; CDR3 protein: CASSPPSAGPYNEQFF
J gene: TRBJ1-5; V gene: TRBV27; D gene: TRBD1; clone size: NA; CDR3 DNA: TGTGCCAGCAGTTTAGGACAGGGTATACCCTCAAATCAGCCCCAGCATTTT; CDR3 protein: CASSLGQGIPSNQPQHF
J gene: TRBJ2-7; V gene: TRBV9; D gene: NA; clone size: NA; CDR3 DNA: TGTGCCAGCAGCGCGGGACTCACCACGATCTACGAGCAGTACTTC; CDR3 protein: CASSAGLTTIYEQYF
J gene: TRBJ2-1; V gene: TRBV7-9; D gene: TRBD1; clone size: NA; CDR3 DNA: TGTGCCAGCAGCTTACCGGGACAGAACAATGAGCAGTTCTTC; CDR3 protein: CASSLPGQNNEQFF
J gene: TRBJ2-7; V gene: TRBV13; D gene: TRBD2; clone size: NA; CDR3 DNA: TGTGCCAGCAGCCTTAGCGGGAAGTATCGGGGTGAGCAGTACTTC; CDR3 protein: CASSLSGKYRGEQYF
J gene: TRBJ1-1; V gene: TRBV18; D gene: NA; clone size: NA; CDR3 DNA: TGTGCCAGCTCCTTGGGGGACACTGAAGCTTTCTTT; CDR3 protein: CASSLGDTEAFF
J gene: TRBJ1-5; V gene: TRBV29-1; D gene: TRBD1; clone size: NA; CDR3 DNA: TGCAGCGTTGAAGCGGAGGGGACAGGCCGCGTTGATAGCAATCAGCCCCAGCATTTT; CDR3 protein: CSVEAEGTGRVDSNQPQHF
J gene: TRBJ1-2; V gene: TRBV5-6; D gene: NA; clone size: NA; CDR3 DNA: TGTGCCAGCAGCGTAGGACAGCCTTTTCGGTATGGCTACACCTTC; CDR3 protein: CASSVGQPFRYGYTF
J gene: TRBJ1-5; V gene: TRBV30; D gene: NA; clone size: NA; CDR3 DNA: TGTGCCTGGTCCCCCTTGGCAGTTAATCAGCCCCAGCATTTT; CDR3 protein: CAWSPLAVNQPQHF
J gene: TRBJ1-2; V gene: TRBV20-1; D gene: NA; clone size: NA; CDR3 DNA: TGCAGTGCAAGAAGGACAGAGGGCTACACCTTC; CDR3 protein: CSARRTEGYTF
J gene: TRBJ2-7; V gene: TRBV5-1; D gene: TRBD1; clone size: NA; CDR3 DNA: TGCGCCAGCAGTCCTGATCCCCGGGACAGGGTCCACGAGCAGTACTTC; CDR3 protein: CASSPDPRDRVHEQYF
J gene: TRBJ2-5; V gene: TRBV5-1; D gene: NA; clone size: NA; CDR3 DNA: TGCGCCAGCAGCCTAGAACAAGAGACCCAGTACTTC; CDR3 protein: CASSLEQETQYF
J gene: TRBJ2-3; V gene: TRBV9; D gene: TRBD1; clone size: NA; CDR3 DNA: TGTGCCAGCAGCCCCGCCCGGGGACAGAGTAGCACAGATACGCAGTATTTT; CDR3 protein: CASSPARGQSSTDTQYF
J gene: TRBJ2-2; V gene: TRBV5-1; D gene: NA; clone size: NA; CDR3 DNA: TGCGCCAGCAGCCGAATGGGGCCCCCCGGGGAGCTGTTTTTT; CDR3 protein: CASSRMGPPGELFF
J gene: TRBJ2-7; V gene: TRBV7-8; D gene: NA; clone size: NA; CDR3 DNA: TGTGCCAGCAGCTTAGTAACATACAGCTCCTACGAGCAGTACTTC; CDR3 protein: CASSLVTYSSYEQYF
J gene: TRBJ2-7; V gene: TRBV19; D gene: TRBD1; clone size: NA; CDR3 DNA: TGTGCCAGTAGTGATCCGGGACAGGGGGCTTACGAGCAGTACTTC; CDR3 protein: CASSDPGQGAYEQYF
J gene: TRBJ2-2; V gene: TRBV5-4; D gene: NA; clone size: NA; CDR3 DNA: TGTGCCAGCAGCTTGGACCAGAACACCGGGGAGCTGTTTTTT; CDR3 protein: CASSLDQNTGELFF
J gene: TRBJ1-1; V gene: TRBV29-1; D gene: NA; clone size: NA; CDR3 DNA: TGCAGCGGCGACACCACTGAAGCTTTCTTT; CDR3 protein: CSGDTTEAFF